This T cell receptor beta chain comes out of a study of blood T cells in healthy people across ages. Primers used in a second PCR of about 6 to 11 cycles were a sample-barcoded 5' primer and a J-beta primer mix. Unique molecular identifiers of 12 random nucleotides labeled each cDNA. Using its own MiXCR run on the 5' RACE reads, TCRdb lists one record per CDR3 protein. The sample shows about 2 million distinct CDR3 sequences, 40% to 55% of them seen only once. Concerning this clonotype: What it binds is unknown.

Roughly 10 milliliters of peripheral blood were drawn from each donor into EDTA-treated tubes. PBMCs were isolated at a quantity of at least 7 million per sample. Overall study findings and caveats: TCR beta diversity per million T cells fell roughly linearly with age.

The receptor was derived from a woman in her thirties or forties in good health. The source material was blood.

The CDR3 protein is CSARDPRGRQETQYF. Written as DNA, the CDR3 is TGCAGTGCTAGAGATCCCCGGGGGAGGCAAGAGACCCAGTACTTC. The chain is built from TRBV20-1 and TRBJ2-5; tentatively, D is TRBD2 (6 bases). The germline gives CDR1 DFQATT, CDR2 SNEGSKA (reference sequence). CDR3 length equals 15 residues. V lost 0 bases, J lost 2 bases, and 13 bases lay in between.